The 15 T cell receptor delta chains listed next were all sequenced from one sample in a study of gamma-delta chains in newborns, infants, children. TCRdb reanalysed the reads via CATT. The sample has 6,400 or so delta-chain clones, around 0.6% seen once; the top ten hold 15% to 18%. The source material was blood. The receptor source for this set is a child who was a newborn, infant or young child, either healthy, febrile or measles-vaccinated (not recorded which).

This clone has a handful of counts. Being one base from a much bigger clone, this may be a read error. The chain has TRDV2 and TRDJ2; a weak D match, TRDD3 (6 bases). This CDR3 has 17 amino acids. V lost 0 bases and J lost 4, with 17 bases in between. Germline values: CDR1 GEAIGNYY, CDR2 EKD. Here the CDR3 DNA reads TGTGCCTGTGACACCGTGGGGGTTGGGGATGAGACAGCACAACTCTTCTTT. Translated: CACDTVGVGDETAQLFF.

This clone was seen only a few times. This clone may be a read error of a much larger clone one base away. Other nucleotide sequences from this sample produce the same CDR3. The V call is TRDV2, the J call TRDJ3; 7 nucleotides agree with TRDD3. Germline CDR1 reads GEAIGNYY; CDR2 reads EKD. V lost 5 bases and J lost 0; bases outside the gene matches: 9. This CDR3 is 18 amino acids long. CDR3 coding DNA: TGTGCCTGTGCCGCACTGGGGTCAAGCTCCTGGGACACCCGACAGATGTTTTTC. The encoded protein is CACAALGSSSWDTRQMFF.

This clone is labeled medium-sized. This same CDR3 is encoded by further DNA sequences in the sample. J is TRDJ3 and V is TRDV2, with D possibly being TRDD3 (6 bases). Germline-derived CDR1 and CDR2 are GEAIGNYY and EKD. The V and J ends lost 1 base and 0 bases respectively, with 12 bases between them. This CDR3 has 18 residues. Written as DNA, the CDR3 is TGTGCCTGTGACACGGTTGGGGGCCCCTCCTGGGACACCCGACAGATGTTTTTC. Translating it yields CACDTVGGPSWDTRQMFF.

This clone counts as medium-sized. The V call is TRDV2, the J call TRDJ3; 13 positions match TRDD3. This CDR3 comprises 19 residues. Germline V gene lookup returns CDR1 GEAIGNYY and CDR2 EKD. The junction had 3 bases not matched to a gene; V was cut back by 2 bases and J by 0 bases. DNA for the CDR3: TGTGCCTGTGACAAGTACTGGGGGATACGCTCCTGGGACACCCGACAGATGTTTTTC. This codes for CACDKYWGIRSWDTRQMFF.

Worth noting for this clone: At residue 8, the translated DNA and the protein in TCRdb do not agree; the protein given here is derived from the DNA. V is TRDV2 and J is TRDJ1; possibly TRDD3 for D (6 bases). This CDR3 is 13 amino acids long. Trimming stripped 0 bases from V and 3 bases from J, with 7 bases between. Per germline, CDR1 GEAIGNYY and CDR2 EKD. The CDR3 DNA sequence: TGTGCCTGTGACACCGCTGGGGCCGATAAACTCATCTTT. Encoded protein: CACDTAGADKLIF.

Concerning this clone: The amino acid sequence in TCRdb belongs to a much larger clone and departs from this DNA's translation at residue 4, likely a sequencing read error; the sequence shown is translated from the DNA. CDR3 coding DNA: TGTGCCTGTTACACCGTACTGGGGGATACGGCCTGGGACACCCGACAGATGTTTTTC. Amino acids: CACYTVLGDTAWDTRQMFF. The chain recombines TRDV2 with TRDJ3, with 13 bases identical to TRDD3. CDR1 and CDR2 from the germline V gene are GEAIGNYY and EKD. CDR3 length: 19 amino acids.

This clone is medium-sized. In the same sample, other DNA sequences code for this CDR3. The CDR3, as DNA: TGTGCCTGTGACACCGTGGGGGATCGGACTGGGGGATCAAAAGTGAACACCCGACAGATGTTTTTC. It is translated as CACDTVGDRTGGSKVNTRQMFF. The chain is built from TRDV2 and TRDJ3; 10 bases align to TRDD3. V was clipped by 0 bases and J by 8 bases; unmatched bases: 21. The CDR3 spans 22 residues. Germline V lookup: CDR1 GEAIGNYY, CDR2 EKD.

Turning to this clone: Just one base apart from a much larger clone, this may be a read error. Different DNA sequences within this sample yield the same CDR3. J is TRDJ3 and V is TRDV2; TRDD3 might be the D (6 bases). The V and J ends lost 2 bases and 0 bases respectively, with 13 bases between them. The CDR3 contains 18 residues. Germline V gives CDR1 GEAIGNYY, CDR2 EKD. As DNA, the CDR3 is TGTGCCTGTGACAACGCCGGGGGAAGCTCCTGGGACACCCGACAGATGTTTTTC. As protein: CACDNAGGSSWDTRQMFF.

This clone occurred a few times. The chain uses TRDV2 and TRDJ3, with a possible D match to TRDD3 (5 bases). The V end was cut by 3 bases, the J end by 0 bases, with 17 bases between. Germline CDR1 is GEAIGNYY and CDR2 is EKD. This CDR3 contains 19 residues. CDR3 loop: CACDAMAGRSSWDTRQMFF. For the CDR3, the DNA is TGTGCCTGTGACGCCATGGCTGGGCGCAGCTCCTGGGACACCCGACAGATGTTTTTC.

Worth noting for this clone: Since a much larger clone is just one base distant, this may be a read error. Other DNA sequences in this specimen translate into the identical CDR3. The chain recombines TRDV2 with TRDJ3; 8 bases fit TRDD3. The length of the CDR3 is 18 residues. Per germline, CDR1 GEAIGNYY and CDR2 EKD. CDR3 nucleotide sequence: TGTGCCTGTGACACGGGGGGATATAGAGTCTGGGACACCCGACAGATGTTCTTC. This codes for CACDTGGYRVWDTRQMFF.

As for this clone: The TCRdb record carries a much larger clone's protein, which differs from this DNA's translation at residue 3; a read error is the likely cause, and the protein listed here is the DNA translation. CDR3 in DNA: TGTGCCCGTGACCCCATACGGGGAAGCTCCTGGGACACCCGACAGATGTTTTTC. The encoded protein is CARDPIRGSSWDTRQMFF. The J gene is TRDJ3, the V gene TRDV2, with a tentative D call TRDD3 (5 bases). The germline V gene has CDR1 GEAIGNYY and CDR2 EKD. This CDR3 comprises 18 residues.

This clone was seen a few times. Germline and junction disagree at one end, which may indicate a read error. The V gene is TRDV2, the J gene TRDJ3, with TRDD3 matching over 7 bases. Per germline, CDR1 GEAIGNYY and CDR2 EKD. CDR3 size: 20 residues. The CDR3 loop reads CAFDTALWGPSSWDTRQMFF. The CDR3 nucleotides are TGTGCCTTTGACACCGCGCTCTGGGGGCCTAGCTCCTGGGACACCCGACAGATGTTTTTC.

This clone showed up just a few times. This could be a read error, since a much larger clone is one nucleotide away. At the DNA level, this CDR3 is encoded by other sequences in the same sample as well. The V call is TRDV2, the J call TRDJ3, with 13 bases matching TRDD3. CDR1 and CDR2 from the germline V gene are GEAIGNYY and EKD. CDR3 length: 20 amino acids. The CDR3, as DNA: TGTGCCTGTGACCGGTTACTGGGGGATACGCGCTCCTGGGACACCCGCCAGATGTTTTTC. It is translated as CACDRLLGDTRSWDTRQMFF.

Notes on this clone: TCRdb assigns this DNA the protein of a much larger clone, which departs from its translation at residue 10; this likely reflects a read error, and the protein shown comes from translating the DNA. V is TRDV2 and J is TRDJ3, with 13 bases identical to TRDD3. The CDR3 is made up of 19 amino acids. Germline V gene lookup returns CDR1 GEAIGNYY and CDR2 EKD. With V trimmed by 2 bases and J by 1 base, 4 bases remained unmatched. CDR3 sequence reads: CACDKLGDTRSWDTRQMFF. CDR3 coding DNA: TGTGCCTGTGACAAACTGGGGGATACGAGATCCTGGGACACCCGACAGATGTTTTTC.

As for this clone: Given a much more abundant clone one base away, this may be a read error. The gene calls are TRDV2 and TRDJ3; the D gene is possibly TRDD3 (5 bases). From germline, CDR1 is GEAIGNYY and CDR2 EKD. With 0 bases removed from V and 5 bases from J, the gap between germline ends came to 10 bases. There are 16 residues in the CDR3. CDR3 DNA: TGTGCCTGTGACACCACTGGCCTGCGGGACACCCGACAGATGTTTTTC. Translation: CACDTTGLRDTRQMFF.